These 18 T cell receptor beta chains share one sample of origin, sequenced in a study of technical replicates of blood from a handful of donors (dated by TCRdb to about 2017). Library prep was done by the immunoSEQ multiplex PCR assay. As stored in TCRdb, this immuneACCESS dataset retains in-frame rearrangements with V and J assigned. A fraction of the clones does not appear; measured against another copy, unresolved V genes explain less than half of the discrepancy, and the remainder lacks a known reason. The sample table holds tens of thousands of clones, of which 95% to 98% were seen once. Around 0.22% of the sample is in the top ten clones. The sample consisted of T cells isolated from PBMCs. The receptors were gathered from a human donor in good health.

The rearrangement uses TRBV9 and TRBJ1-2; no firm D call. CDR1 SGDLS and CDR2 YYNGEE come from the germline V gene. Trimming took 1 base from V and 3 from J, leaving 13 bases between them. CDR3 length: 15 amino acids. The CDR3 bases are TGTGCCAGCAGCGTACGTTACAGCACTGACTATGGCTACACCTTC. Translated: CASSVRYSTDYGYTF.

The CDR3 reads CASSLLVSPERANTGELFF. The CDR3 region has the DNA TGTGCCAGCAGCTTATTAGTTAGCCCCGAGCGCGCGAACACCGGGGAGCTGTTTTTT. The genes are TRBV7-8 and TRBJ2-2; no reliable D call. Trimming stripped 2 bases from V and 0 bases from J, with 19 bases between. The CDR3 totals 19 residues. Germline CDR1 reads SGHVS; CDR2 reads FQNEAQ.

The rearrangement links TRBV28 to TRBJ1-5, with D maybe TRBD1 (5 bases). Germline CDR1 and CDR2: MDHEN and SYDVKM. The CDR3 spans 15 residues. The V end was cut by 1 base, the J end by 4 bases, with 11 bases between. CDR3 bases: TGTGCCAGCAGTTTATCTGGGGGGGGGAATCAGCCCCAGCATTTT. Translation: CASSLSGGGNQPQHF.

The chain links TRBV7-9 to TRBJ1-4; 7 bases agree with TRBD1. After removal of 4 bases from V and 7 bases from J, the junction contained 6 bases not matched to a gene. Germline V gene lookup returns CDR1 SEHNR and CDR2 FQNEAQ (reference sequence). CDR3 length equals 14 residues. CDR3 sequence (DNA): TGTGCCAGCAGCTACAGGGGTGAGGTTGAAAAACTGTTTTTT. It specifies CASSYRGEVEKLFF.

The CDR3 DNA reads as TGTGCCAGCAGCCTGGGACTAGAACTAGATACGCAGTATTTT. Its translation: CASSLGLELDTQYF. The chain couples TRBV11-2 to TRBJ2-3, with 8 positions matching TRBD2. CDR1 is SGHAT, CDR2 FQNNGV, per germline. The CDR3 covers 14 residues. J lost 5 bases, V lost 5 bases, and 6 bases had no gene match.

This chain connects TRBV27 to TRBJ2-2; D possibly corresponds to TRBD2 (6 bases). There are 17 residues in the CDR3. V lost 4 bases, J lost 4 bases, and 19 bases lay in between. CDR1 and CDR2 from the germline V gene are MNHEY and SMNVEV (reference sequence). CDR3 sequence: CASSSLTRAGGTGELFF. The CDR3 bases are TGTGCCAGCAGTTCGTTGACTCGAGCCGGGGGCACCGGGGAGCTGTTTTTT.

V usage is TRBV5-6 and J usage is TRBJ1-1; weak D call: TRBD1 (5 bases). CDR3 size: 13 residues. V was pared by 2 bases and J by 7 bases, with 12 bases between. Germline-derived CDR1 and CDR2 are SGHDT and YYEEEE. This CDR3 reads CASSFISQVEAFF. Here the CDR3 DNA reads TGTGCCAGCAGCTTTATATCACAGGTTGAAGCTTTCTTT.

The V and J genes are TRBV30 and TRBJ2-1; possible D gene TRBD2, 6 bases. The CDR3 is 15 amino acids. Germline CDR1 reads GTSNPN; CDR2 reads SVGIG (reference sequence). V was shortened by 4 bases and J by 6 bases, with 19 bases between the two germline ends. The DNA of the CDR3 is TGTGCCTGGACCCCCGGGGGAGCTAGCTTCAATGAGCAGTTCTTC. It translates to CAWTPGGASFNEQFF.

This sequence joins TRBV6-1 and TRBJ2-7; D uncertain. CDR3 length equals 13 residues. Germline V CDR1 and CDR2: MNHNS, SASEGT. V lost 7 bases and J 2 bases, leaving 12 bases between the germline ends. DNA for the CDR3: TGTGCCAGCAACATGTTGCTAGCCTACGAGCAGTACTTC. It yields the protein CASNMLLAYEQYF.

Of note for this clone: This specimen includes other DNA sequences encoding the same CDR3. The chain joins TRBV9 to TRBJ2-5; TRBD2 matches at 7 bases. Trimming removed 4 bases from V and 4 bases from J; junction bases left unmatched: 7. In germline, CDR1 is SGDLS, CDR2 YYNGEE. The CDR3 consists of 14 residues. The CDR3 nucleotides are TGTGCCAGCAGCCCCTCGGGAGGCGGAGAGACCCAGTACTTC. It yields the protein CASSPSGGGETQYF.

The CDR3 sequence is CASSEIAAAYNEQFF. The DNA of the CDR3 is TGTGCCAGCAGTGAAATAGCGGCCGCCTACAATGAGCAGTTCTTC. This rearrangement joins TRBV6-1 to TRBJ2-1, with a possible D match to TRBD2 (6 bases). CDR1 and CDR2 from the germline V gene are MNHNS and SASEGT. The CDR3 covers 15 residues. Trimming left V 2 bases short and J 2 bases short, with 10 bases between.

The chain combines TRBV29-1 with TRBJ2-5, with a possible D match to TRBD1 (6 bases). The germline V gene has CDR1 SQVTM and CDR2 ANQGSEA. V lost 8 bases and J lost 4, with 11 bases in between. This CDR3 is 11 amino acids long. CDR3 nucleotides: TGCAGCACACAGGGCCTAGAGACCCAGTACTTC. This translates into CSTQGLETQYF.

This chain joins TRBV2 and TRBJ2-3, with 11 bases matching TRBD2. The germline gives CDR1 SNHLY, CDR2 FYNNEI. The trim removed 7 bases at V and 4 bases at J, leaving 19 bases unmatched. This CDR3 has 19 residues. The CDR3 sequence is CASTPLPPLAGVSADTQYF. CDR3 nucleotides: TGTGCCAGCACCCCTTTACCCCCACTAGCGGGAGTCAGTGCAGATACGCAGTATTTT.

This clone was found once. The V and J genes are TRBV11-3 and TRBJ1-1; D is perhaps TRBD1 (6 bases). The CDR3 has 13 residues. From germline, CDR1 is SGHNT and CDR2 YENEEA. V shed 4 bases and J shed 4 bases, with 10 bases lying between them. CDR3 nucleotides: TGTGCCAGCAGCTCCAGCAGGGGCACTGAAGCTTTCTTT. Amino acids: CASSSSRGTEAFF.

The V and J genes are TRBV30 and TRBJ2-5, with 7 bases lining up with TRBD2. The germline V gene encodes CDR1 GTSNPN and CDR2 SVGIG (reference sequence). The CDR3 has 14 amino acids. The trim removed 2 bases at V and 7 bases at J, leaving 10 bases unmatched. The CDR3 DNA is TGTGCCTGGAGTATAGTAGCGGGCGGGGGGACCCAGTACTTC. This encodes CAWSIVAGGGTQYF.

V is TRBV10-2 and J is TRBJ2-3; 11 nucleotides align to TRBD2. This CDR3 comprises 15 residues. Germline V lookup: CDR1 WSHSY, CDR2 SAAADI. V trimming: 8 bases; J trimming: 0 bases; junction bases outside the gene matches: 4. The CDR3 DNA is TGCGCCAGCGTACTAGCGGGAGCTAGCACAGATACGCAGTATTTT. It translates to CASVLAGASTDTQYF.

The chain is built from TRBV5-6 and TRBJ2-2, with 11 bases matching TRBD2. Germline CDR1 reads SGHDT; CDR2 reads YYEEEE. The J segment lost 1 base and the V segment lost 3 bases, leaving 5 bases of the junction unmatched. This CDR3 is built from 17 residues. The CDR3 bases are TGTGCCAGCAGCTCCCCTGGGACTAGCGGGAACACCGGGGAGCTGTTTTTT. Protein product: CASSSPGTSGNTGELFF.

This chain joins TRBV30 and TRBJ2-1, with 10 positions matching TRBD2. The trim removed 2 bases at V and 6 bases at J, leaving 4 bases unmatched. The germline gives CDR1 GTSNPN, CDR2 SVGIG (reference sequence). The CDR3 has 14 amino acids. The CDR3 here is CAWSSLAGANEQFF. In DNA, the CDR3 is TGTGCCTGGAGTTCGCTAGCGGGAGCCAATGAGCAGTTCTTC.